Below, 27 T cell receptor beta chains from the same sample are listed, as sequenced in a study of regulatory T cells in long-lasting Graves disease. Building of the TCR beta libraries involved iRepertoire HTBI primers and Arm-PCR of CDR3 regions. Via MiXCR, TCRdb re-called the multiplex PCR reads, giving one row per CDR3 protein. Among roughly 380,000 distinct CDR3 sequences listed, 16% were seen once. Time point defined: newly diagnosed GD, antithyroid drugs for less than 3 months. PBMCs provided the RNA from which the TCR library was made. These same data were also listed under a study on T cells in Graves' hyperthyroidism and ophthalmopathy.

This material consisted of peripheral blood mononuclear cells (PBMCs), taken at new diagnosis, from a patient treated with antithyroid drugs. The receptors here all came from a man aged 40-49 years with Graves disease.

At least ten counts were recorded for this clonotype. This chain uses TRBV3-1 with TRBJ1-1; D is possibly TRBD1 (6 bases). CDR3 length: 15 residues. The germline V gene has CDR1 LGHDT and CDR2 YNNKEL (reference sequence). Between the trimmed V and J ends, which lost 5 bases and 1 base, there was a span of 14 bases. DNA of the CDR3: TGTGCCAGCAGCGCATACAGGGATGAGAACACTGAAGCTTTCTTT. Protein product: CASSAYRDENTEAFF.

The rearrangement uses TRBV9 and TRBJ2-2, with D hard to call. V lost 0 bases and J lost 1, with 10 bases in between. CDR3 length equals 16 residues. Germline V gene data show CDR1 as SGDLS and CDR2 as YYNGEE. The CDR3 loop reads CASSVGPVQNTGELFF. CDR3 sequence (DNA): TGTGCCAGCAGCGTAGGGCCAGTACAGAACACCGGGGAGCTGTTTTTT.

This clonotype was picked up many times. This chain uses TRBV2 with TRBJ2-7; D may match TRBD1 or TRBD2 (5 bases each). The V and J ends lost 6 bases and 3 bases respectively, with 9 bases between them. The length of the CDR3 is 12 residues. Germline CDR1 and CDR2: SNHLY and FYNNEI. CDR3 in DNA: TGTGCCAGCAGGGGGGACGGCTACGAGCAGTACTTC. It translates to CASRGDGYEQYF.

The sample holds many counts of this clonotype. The CDR3: CASSDRDMSSYEQYF. The CDR3 nucleotides read TGTGCCAGCAGTGACCGGGACATGAGCTCCTACGAGCAGTACTTC. This rearrangement joins TRBV27 to TRBJ2-7, with D perhaps TRBD1 (6 bases). V was cut by 5 bases and J by 0 bases, with 14 bases left in between. CDR1 is MNHEY and CDR2 is SMNVEV in the germline V gene (reference sequence). The CDR3 sequence is 15 residues long.

This clonotype was seen only a few times. This chain uses TRBV9 with TRBJ2-4; D gene unclear. The CDR3 sequence is 15 residues long. Germline values: CDR1 SGDLS, CDR2 YYNGEE. Trimming pared 4 bases from V and 4 bases from J, leaving 15 bases between. For the CDR3, the DNA is TGTGCCAGCAGCTCAAGGGTAGGGCAGAAAAACATTCAGTACTTC. Translation: CASSSRVGQKNIQYF.

This clonotype was seen a handful of times. V gene TRBV6-9 combines with J gene TRBJ2-3; 8 nucleotides match TRBD2. Germline V lookup: CDR1 MNHGY, CDR2 SVAAGI. V shed 5 bases, J shed 3 bases, and the junction held 7 bases outside the gene matches. The CDR3 extends over 15 amino acids. CDR3 loop: CASSRAGVGTDTQYF. The CDR3 DNA reads as TGTGCCAGCAGTAGAGCGGGGGTGGGGACAGATACGCAGTATTTT.

This clonotype was seen many times. This chain links TRBV28 with TRBJ1-5; D might be TRBD1 (5 bases). Germline V gene data show CDR1 as MDHEN and CDR2 as SYDVKM. V was shortened by 6 bases and J by 6 bases, with 15 bases between the two germline ends. The CDR3 sequence is 14 residues long. The CDR3 sequence: CASRNTGSPQPQHF. The CDR3 DNA is TGTGCCAGCAGAAATACAGGATCCCCTCAGCCCCAGCATTTT.

This clonotype was seen many times. The chain combines TRBV28 with TRBJ1-2; TRBD1 matches at 7 bases. The CDR3 totals 12 residues. Germline V gives CDR1 MDHEN, CDR2 SYDVKM. V lost 6 bases to trimming and J lost 6 bases; unmatched junction nucleotides: 4. In DNA, the CDR3 is TGTGCCAGCAGAGGGGGCGCAGATGGCTACACCTTC. Amino acid sequence: CASRGGADGYTF.

This clonotype was picked up a small number of times. This chain uses TRBV7-2 with TRBJ2-2; 8 nucleotides line up with TRBD2. CDR1 SGHTA and CDR2 FQGNSA come from the germline V gene. V lost 3 bases and J lost 7; bases outside the gene matches: 4. The CDR3 has 14 amino acids. The CDR3 loop is CASSLRGAYGELFF. As DNA, the CDR3 is TGTGCCAGCAGCTTGCGGGGGGCCTACGGGGAGCTGTTTTTT.

This clonotype was detected many times. This sequence joins TRBV29-1 and TRBJ2-3, with D tentatively TRBD2 (5 bases). The CDR3 has 14 amino acids. CDR1 and CDR2 from the germline V gene are SQVTM and ANQGSEA. V was pared by 3 bases and J by 9 bases, with 19 bases between. CDR3 in amino acids: CSVDPSLGGHTQYF. The CDR3 DNA reads TGCAGCGTTGACCCGTCACTCGGCGGGCACACGCAGTATTTT.

As for this clonotype: Since a much larger clone is just one base distant, this may be a read error. The chain uses TRBV5-5 and TRBJ2-5; D possibly corresponds to TRBD1 (5 bases). This CDR3 spans 16 amino acids. The V end was cut by 4 bases, the J end by 3 bases, with 19 bases between. Germline V CDR1 and CDR2: SGHKS, YYEKEE (reference sequence). The CDR3 nucleotides read TGTGCCAGCAGCGAATACGCCAGGGCGCGAGAAGAGACCCAGTACTTC. Amino acid sequence: CASSEYARAREETQYF.

This clonotype came up many times. At one end, the junction sequence differs from germline, possibly due to a read error. The rearrangement joins TRBV2 to TRBJ1-2; TRBD1 matches at 12 bases. This CDR3 has 11 amino acids. The germline V gene encodes CDR1 SNHLY and CDR2 FYNNEI. The CDR3 region is CASRGGTGGPF. The CDR3 coding sequence is TGTGCCAGCAGAGGCGGGACAGGGGGCCCCTTC. The variable domain in full, completed from reference TRBV2 and TRBJ1-2, reads EPEVTQTPSHQVTQMGQEVILRCVPISNHLYFYWYRQILGQKVEFLVSFYNNEISEKSEIFDDQFSVERPDGSNFTLKIRSTKLEDSAMYFCASRGGTGGPFGSGTRLTVV.

This clonotype appeared many times. The chain recombines TRBV5-1 with TRBJ2-5; D is tentatively TRBD1 or TRBD2 (5 bases each). The V end was cut by 2 bases, the J end by 1 base, with 15 bases between. In germline, CDR1 is SGHRS, CDR2 YFSETQ. The CDR3 has 16 amino acids. The CDR3 coding sequence is TGCGCCAGCAGCTTAGGGACCGTCAGTTCCCAAGAGACCCAGTACTTC. Translated, it gives CASSLGTVSSQETQYF.

The rearrangement joins TRBV11-3 to TRBJ2-1, with D perhaps matching TRBD1 or TRBD2 (5 bases each). With 5 bases removed from V and 8 bases from J, the gap between germline ends came to 16 bases. Germline CDR1 is SGHNT and CDR2 is YENEEA. This CDR3 has 14 residues. In DNA, the CDR3 is TGTGCCAGCAGCCAGCAAGGGGCTAGCTATGAGCAGTTCTTC. Its translation is CASSQQGASYEQFF.

This clonotype showed up many times. The chain carries TRBV6-5 and TRBJ2-7; D remains unclear. This CDR3 has 13 amino acids. V gave up 4 bases and J gave up 1 base, with 8 bases separating them. CDR1 is MNHEY, CDR2 SVGAGI, per germline. The DNA for the CDR3 is TGTGCCAGCAGTTTTAGGGTTTCCTACGAGCAGTACTTC. The encoded protein is CASSFRVSYEQYF.

This clonotype was recorded a few times. The chain carries TRBV27 and TRBJ2-3; 13 bases map to TRBD2. The CDR3 totals 16 residues. Germline assignment: CDR1 MNHEY and CDR2 SMNVEV (reference sequence). J was trimmed by 5 bases and V by 6 bases; bases with no gene match: 8. The CDR3 spells CASSELAGGHGDTQYF. CDR3 coding DNA: TGTGCCAGCAGCGAACTAGCGGGGGGGCATGGAGATACGCAGTATTTT.

The V call is TRBV10-3, the J call TRBJ1-1; weak D call: TRBD1 (6 bases). The V and J ends lost 6 bases and 5 bases respectively, with 13 bases between them. The length of the CDR3 is 13 residues. Germline lookup yields CDR1 ENHRY and CDR2 SYGVKD. The CDR3 loop is CAIRAGDGTEAFF. The DNA of the CDR3 is TGTGCCATCAGGGCAGGGGACGGTACTGAAGCTTTCTTT.

This clonotype was detected a few times. This sequence joins TRBV10-3 and TRBJ2-5; 7 nucleotides line up with TRBD2. Germline assignment: CDR1 ENHRY and CDR2 SYGVKD. The J segment lost 3 bases and the V segment lost 0 bases, leaving 7 bases of the junction unmatched. The CDR3 extends over 16 amino acids. CDR3 DNA sequence: TGTGCCATCAGTGAGTCGACGGCTAGCGGTGAAGAGACCCAGTACTTC. Protein sequence: CAISESTASGEETQYF.

The chain combines TRBV14 with TRBJ1-2; tentative D call: TRBD1 (6 bases). CDR3 length: 18 residues. The V end lost 1 base, the J end lost 5 bases, and 23 bases lay between the germline ends. Germline values: CDR1 SGHDN, CDR2 FVKESK. The CDR3 region is CASSQGRSGGTRLYGYTF. The CDR3 DNA follows: TGTGCCAGCAGCCAAGGGCGGAGTGGAGGGACACGACTATATGGCTACACCTTC. The full variable domain, its missing parts supplied by reference TRBV14 and TRBJ1-2, is EAGVTQFPSHSVIEKGQTVTLRCDPISGHDNLYWYRRVMGKEIKFLLHFVKESKQDESGMPNNRFLAERTGGTYSTLKVQPAELEDSGVYFCASSQGRSGGTRLYGYTFGSGTRLTVV.

This clonotype appeared many times. The chain recombines TRBV2 with TRBJ2-1; 10 positions match TRBD1. The CDR3 totals 15 residues. V lost 6 bases, J lost 4 bases, and 6 bases stayed unmatched. Germline assignment: CDR1 SNHLY and CDR2 FYNNEI. CDR3: CASREGQGSYNEQFF. CDR3 sequence (DNA): TGTGCCAGCAGGGAGGGACAGGGGTCATACAATGAGCAGTTCTTC.

This clonotype was observed at least ten times. The chain employs TRBV20-1 and TRBJ2-1; 10 bases agree with TRBD2. The CDR3 spans 16 residues. The germline V gene encodes CDR1 DFQATT and CDR2 SNEGSKA (reference sequence). V dropped 3 bases and J dropped 9; count of bases not matched to a gene: 14. CDR3: CSASTSGGAFGSEQFF. In DNA form, the CDR3 reads TGCAGTGCTAGCACCAGCGGGGGGGCCTTTGGTAGTGAGCAGTTCTTC.

This clonotype has more than one count but fewer than ten. The chain is built from TRBV19 and TRBJ1-5, with a tentative D call TRBD1 (6 bases). The V gene's germline CDR1 is LNHDA and CDR2 SQIVND (reference sequence). The CDR3 totals 16 residues. Trimming left V 3 bases short and J 0 bases short, with 12 bases between. This CDR3 reads CASSMNRDHSNQPQHF. The CDR3 nucleotides are TGTGCCAGTAGTATGAACAGGGACCATAGCAATCAGCCCCAGCATTTT.

Note on this clonotype: It may be a read error: a sequence one base away is much more abundant. The chain uses TRBV3-1 and TRBJ2-1; D is unresolved. The CDR3 totals 17 residues. In germline, CDR1 is LGHDT, CDR2 YNNKEL (reference sequence). The CDR3 DNA follows: TGTGCCAGCAGCCAAGATAGGGAACACCTCTCCTACAATGGGCAGTTCTTC. This translates into CASSQDREHLSYNGQFF.

The rearrangement links TRBV12-3 or TRBV12-4 to TRBJ2-2; D ambiguous. There are 15 residues in the CDR3. CDR3 residues: CATSKGSLNTGELFF. In DNA, the CDR3 is TGTGCAACATCAAAGGGAAGCCTTAACACCGGGGAGCTGTTTTTT.

This clonotype has at least ten counts. The chain combines TRBV7-2 with TRBJ2-6, with TRBD2 identical over 9 bases. CDR1 SGHTA and CDR2 FQGNSA come from the germline V gene. J lost 6 bases, V lost 3 bases, and 12 bases had no gene match. The CDR3 is 18 residues long. The CDR3 DNA reads TGTGCCAGCAGCTTCCCTAGCGGGGTACTCGGCCCGGCCAACGTCCTGACTTTC. Protein: CASSFPSGVLGPANVLTF.

The rearrangement uses TRBV20-1 and TRBJ1-1; TRBD1 aligns across 9 bases. V dropped 8 bases and J dropped 8; count of bases not matched to a gene: 12. The CDR3 covers 13 residues. Per the germline V gene, CDR1 is DFQATT and CDR2 is SNEGSKA (reference sequence). The CDR3 loop is CSQLGQGSEEAFF. The DNA of the CDR3 is TGCAGTCAATTAGGACAGGGGAGCGAGGAAGCTTTCTTT.

This clonotype occurred many times. The gene calls are TRBV30 and TRBJ2-2, with 13 bases aligning to TRBD2. Germline CDR1 GTSNPN, CDR2 SVGIG (reference sequence). The CDR3 consists of 13 residues. Germline trimming cut 4 bases from V and 9 bases from J; bases unmatched to any gene: 2. CDR3 sequence reads: CAWKTSGGRELFF. The DNA of the CDR3 is TGTGCCTGGAAGACTAGCGGGGGGAGGGAGCTGTTTTTT.